The T cell receptor (beta chain) under discussion was sequenced for a study of beta chain features in type 1 diabetes. Study-wide findings and caveats: Shortening that was moderate but significant affected the TCRB CDR3s of Type 1 diabetes patients in all four CD4+ subsets. Patients' naive, central memory and regulatory TCRB repertoires appeared more alike than those of healthy donors.

On this clone: Its antigen is still unknown.

The sequenced template was cDNA made from the entire isolated RNA. The method was immunoSEQ multiplex PCR; TCRdb's version includes in-frame clones alone and lacks a portion of them. The sample comprises 600,000 to 750,000 clones, 9.5% to 15% of which are singletons, and around 0.12% rests with the top ten. Germline-derived CDR1 and CDR2 are GTSNPN and SVGIG (reference sequence). V dropped 7 bases and J dropped 8 bases, with 20 bases sitting between them. This CDR3 has 14 residues. The TCR originated in a man aged 25-45 years with type 1 diabetes. The chain employs TRBV30 and TRBJ1-4, with D perhaps matching TRBD1 (6 bases). The specimen sequenced was naive CD4+ T cells from blood. CDR3 sequence reads: CASQVQGSGEKLFF. The CDR3 nucleotides are TGTGCCTCGCAGGTACAGGGTTCGGGAGAAAAACTGTTTTTT.